This TCR beta chain was found in a study of T cell responses to AZD1222 COVID-19 vaccine. Germline V gene lookup returns CDR1 DFQATT and CDR2 SNEGSKA (reference sequence). The CDR3 is 13 residues long. V trimming: 3 bases; J trimming: 4 bases; junction bases outside the gene matches: 5. Libraries were prepared by immunoSEQ multiplex PCR; TCRdb keeps only in-frame clonotypes and omits some of them. The sample holds tens of thousands of clones, 80% to 90% seen once. Sequences were derived from peripheral blood, sampled 28 days after the second AZD1222 dose. This sequence originates from an adult who received the AZD1222 COVID-19 vaccine. This chain links TRBV20-1 with TRBJ2-7; 8 bases are a match to TRBD2. The CDR3 sequence: CSASSGNRYEQYF. The CDR3 coding sequence is TGCAGTGCTAGTAGCGGGAATAGGTACGAGCAGTACTTC.